The sequence of this T cell receptor beta chain was determined in a study of regulatory T cells in long-lasting Graves disease. Study-wide background: Graves' patients, diagnosed recently, had received antithyroid drugs under 3 months.

Between the trimmed V and J ends, which lost 3 bases and 10 bases, there was a span of 10 bases. The germline CDR1 and CDR2 sequences are MNHEY and SMNVEV (reference sequence). The CDR3 runs 12 residues. Described time point: newly diagnosed GD, antithyroid drugs for less than 3 months. The TCR library was made from RNA extracted from PBMCs. For TCR beta, libraries came from iRepertoire HTBI primers and Arm-PCR of CDR3 regions. MiXCR, run by TCRdb on the multiplex PCR reads, gives a single entry per CDR3 protein. The table has about 540,000 distinct CDR3 sequences, roughly 13% seen once. The sample was also reused in another study, on T cells in Graves' hyperthyroidism and ophthalmopathy.

The sequenced sample was peripheral blood mononuclear cells (PBMCs), obtained at new diagnosis, from a patient treated with antithyroid drugs. This sequence joins TRBV27 and TRBJ2-1; a possible D gene is TRBD1 (6 bases). The clonotype originates from a man younger than 45 with Graves disease. The CDR3 DNA follows: TGTGCCAGCAGTTTTCCAGGGGCGGAGCAGTTCTTC. It is translated as CASSFPGAEQFF.